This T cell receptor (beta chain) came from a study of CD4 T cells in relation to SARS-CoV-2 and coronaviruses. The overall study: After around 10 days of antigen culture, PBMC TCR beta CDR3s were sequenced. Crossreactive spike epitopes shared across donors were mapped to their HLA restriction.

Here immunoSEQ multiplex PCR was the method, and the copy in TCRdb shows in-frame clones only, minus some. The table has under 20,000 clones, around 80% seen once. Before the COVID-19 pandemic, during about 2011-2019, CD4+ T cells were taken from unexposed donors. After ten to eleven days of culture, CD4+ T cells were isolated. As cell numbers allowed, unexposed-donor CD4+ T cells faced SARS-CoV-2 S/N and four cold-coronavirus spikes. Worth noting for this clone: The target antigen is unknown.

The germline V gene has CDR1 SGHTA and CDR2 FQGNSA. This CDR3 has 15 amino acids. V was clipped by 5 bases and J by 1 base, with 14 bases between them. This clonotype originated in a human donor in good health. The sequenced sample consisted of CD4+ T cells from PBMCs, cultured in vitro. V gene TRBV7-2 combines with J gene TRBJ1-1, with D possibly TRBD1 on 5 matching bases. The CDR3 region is CASSPRGAENTEAFF. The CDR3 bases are TGTGCCAGCAGCCCCCGCGGGGCCGAGAACACTGAAGCTTTCTTT.